This is a list of T cell receptor beta chains from one sample in a study of PD-1 blockade in classical Hodgkin lymphoma. Assay: immunoSEQ multiplex PCR; the TCRdb copy retains only in-frame clones and omits some. The table has fewer than 100,000 clones, about 89% seen once. The sequenced sample was peripheral blood mononuclear cells (PBMCs), obtained at baseline. Receptor source: a human donor with classical Hodgkin lymphoma. Each CDR3 is given with its conserved first and last residue. D genes are given only for firm matches. Not every row has a clone size; where given, it reads once, few, many or a size class.

V gene	clone size	D gene	J gene	CDR3 DNA	CDR3 protein
TRBV6-5	NA	NA	TRBJ2-5	TGTGCCAGCCAGAGGTGGAGGGCAGAGACCCAGTACTTC	CASQRWRAETQYF
TRBV10-3	NA	NA	TRBJ2-5	TGTGCCATCAGCAACCCGGGGCGGGAGACCCAGTACTTC	CAISNPGRETQYF
TRBV6-5	NA	NA	TRBJ1-1	TGTGCCAGCAGTCGGACGGGTAACACTGAAGCTTTCTTT	CASSRTGNTEAFF
TRBV2	NA	TRBD1	TRBJ2-1	TGTGCCAGCACCAGACAGGGATGGGGTGAGCAGTTCTTC	CASTRQGWGEQFF
TRBV5-1	NA	NA	TRBJ2-1	TGCGCCAGCATCCCTGGGCCAAGTGATTACAATGAGCAGTTCTTC	CASIPGPSDYNEQFF
TRBV4-1	NA	NA	TRBJ2-7	TGCGCCAGCAGCCAAGAGAGGCTGCAGCACTACGAGCAGTACTTC	CASSQERLQHYEQYF
TRBV6-5	NA	TRBD1	TRBJ1-2	TGTGCCAGCAGTTACACATTCGGACAGGTCCGAGGCTACACCTTC	CASSYTFGQVRGYTF
TRBV5-1	NA	NA	TRBJ1-5	TGCGCCAGCAGCTTGTTGGGCAATAGCAATCAGCCCCAGCATTTT	CASSLLGNSNQPQHF
TRBV25-1	NA	NA	TRBJ2-7	TGTGCCAGCAGTGGAAAAAGAGCTGGGCGGGACTTTTCCGAGCAGTACTTC	CASSGKRAGRDFSEQYF
TRBV6-6	NA	TRBD1	TRBJ1-4	TGTGCCAGCAGCTCCCCGAAGACAGGGACAAATGAAAAACTGTTTTTT	CASSSPKTGTNEKLFF
TRBV30	once	NA	TRBJ1-3	TGTGCCTGGAGTACAAGAAACACCATATATTTT	CAWSTRNTIYF
TRBV5-1	NA	NA	TRBJ2-7	TGCGCCAGCAGCTTGGGTACTGGGGGAACCTACGAGCAGTACTTC	CASSLGTGGTYEQYF
TRBV2	once	NA	TRBJ2-7	TGTGCCAGCAGTGTCCTAAGGCCCGAGGGGTACTTC	CASSVLRPEGYF
TRBV10-2	NA	TRBD1	TRBJ1-1	TGCGCCAGCAGGGACAGGGGGCGGGCTGAAGCTTTCTTT	CASRDRGRAEAFF
TRBV11-2	NA	NA	TRBJ1-4	TGTGCCAGTCAAGAAGGGCTTGGTGAAAAACTGTTTTTT	CASQEGLGEKLFF
TRBV5-4	NA	NA	TRBJ2-7	TGTGCCAGCAGCTCGGAGACGGGGACACTACGGGAGCAGTACTTC	CASSSETGTLREQYF
TRBV4-3	once	NA	TRBJ1-2	TGCGCCAGCAGCCAAGATACAGGGAGAGGCGGTTATGGCTACACCTTC	CASSQDTGRGGYGYTF
TRBV6-6	NA	TRBD2	TRBJ2-1	TGTGCCAGCAGCGGGACTAGCGGCCCCCCTGGTGAGCAGTTCTTC	CASSGTSGPPGEQFF
TRBV11-3	NA	NA	TRBJ2-1	TGTGCCAGCAGCTCCGGGGCTAGCGATTACAATGAGCAGTTCTTC	CASSSGASDYNEQFF
TRBV7-9	NA	TRBD2	TRBJ2-7	TGTGCCAGCAGCCGACTAGCGGAGTCCTACGAGCAGTACTTC	CASSRLAESYEQYF
TRBV30	NA	TRBD2	TRBJ2-1	TGTGCCTGCGGAACTAGCGGGAGCTCCAATGAGCAGTTCTTC	CACGTSGSSNEQFF
TRBV2	NA	TRBD1	TRBJ1-5	TGTGCCAGCAAAGGGACAGCCACTCAGCCCCAGCATTTT	CASKGTATQPQHF
TRBV6-6	NA	NA	TRBJ1-1	TGTGCCAGCACAAACGGGGCCAGCCTCGGTGGTGAAGCTTTCTTT	CASTNGASLGGEAFF
TRBV4-2	NA	NA	TRBJ1-1	TGTGCCAGCAGCCAAGGTTTTAGAGGGGCGAACACTGAAGCTTTCTTT	CASSQGFRGANTEAFF
TRBV25-1	NA	TRBD1	TRBJ2-7	TGTGCCAGCAGTGGGGCCCCGTTGGGACAGAGCTACCTCTACGAGCAGTACTTC	CASSGAPLGQSYLYEQYF
TRBV5-5	NA	TRBD1	TRBJ1-2	TGTGCCAGCAGCTTGGATGACGCCACAGGGGCGAGCGGAGGTGGCTACACCTTC	CASSLDDATGASGGGYTF
TRBV19	NA	NA	TRBJ1-2	TGTGCCAGCCGAACAGCAGGGCAGTACTATGGCTACACCTTC	CASRTAGQYYGYTF
TRBV11-2	NA	TRBD2	TRBJ2-7	TGTGCCAGCAGCCAACCTAAACAAACTAGCGGGACGTGGTTCGAGCAGTACTTC	CASSQPKQTSGTWFEQYF
TRBV10-3	NA	TRBD2	TRBJ2-7	TGTGCCATCAGTGAGTCTGGCGGGAGGTCCTACGAGCAGTACTTC	CAISESGGRSYEQYF
TRBV19	once	NA	TRBJ1-1	TGTGCCAGTAGTATAGGACATCAAGCTTTCTTT	CASSIGHQAFF
TRBV29-1	NA	NA	TRBJ2-7	TGCAGCGTTGAAGATTTGGCCAGGGGACGCTACGAGCAGTACTTC	CSVEDLARGRYEQYF